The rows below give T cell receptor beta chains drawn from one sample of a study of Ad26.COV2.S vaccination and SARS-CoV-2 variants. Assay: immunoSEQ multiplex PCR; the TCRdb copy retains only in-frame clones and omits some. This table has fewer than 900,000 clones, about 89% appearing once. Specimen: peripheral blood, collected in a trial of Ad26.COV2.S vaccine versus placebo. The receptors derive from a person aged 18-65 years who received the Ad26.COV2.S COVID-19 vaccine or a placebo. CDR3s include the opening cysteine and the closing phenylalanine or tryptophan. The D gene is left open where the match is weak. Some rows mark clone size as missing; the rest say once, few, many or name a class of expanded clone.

TGCAGCGGGGCGACAGGATATACCTACGAGCAGTACTTC | CSGATGYTYEQYF | 13 | TRBV29-1 | . | TRBJ2-7 | .
TGTGCCAGCAGTTACTCAGCGGGAGTAGCAGATACGCAGTATTTT | CASSYSAGVADTQYF | 15 | TRBV6-5 | . | TRBJ2-3 | TRBD2
TGCGCCAGCAGCTTCAGGGGGGCATACAGCACAGATACGCAGTATTTT | CASSFRGAYSTDTQYF | 16 | TRBV5-1 | . | TRBJ2-3 | .
TGCAGTGCTAGTACAGGTTTCCCTAATTCACCCCTCCACTTT | CSASTGFPNSPLHF | 14 | TRBV20-1 | . | TRBJ1-6 | .
TGTGCCATCAGTGGTGCGGGGAACACTGAAGCTTTCTTT | CAISGAGNTEAFF | 13 | TRBV10-3 | . | TRBJ1-1 | .
TGTGCCAGCCTCCCAGGGGGAACGAGGAACACTGAAGCTTTCTTT | CASLPGGTRNTEAFF | 15 | TRBV19 | . | TRBJ1-1 | TRBD1
TGTGCCAGCTCGCCGACAGGACAGCCCCAGCATTTT | CASSPTGQPQHF | 12 | TRBV18 | . | TRBJ1-5 | .
TGTGCCAGCAGCTTTATAGCGGGGCCCGGGGAGCTGTTTTTT | CASSFIAGPGELFF | 14 | TRBV7-3 | few | TRBJ2-2 | TRBD2
TGTGCCTGGACCCCTCTGGGCAGGGGGTCACCCCTCCACTTT | CAWTPLGRGSPLHF | 14 | TRBV30 | once | TRBJ1-6 | TRBD1
TGTGCCTGGAGTGTGAGAAATGAAAAACTGTTTTTT | CAWSVRNEKLFF | 12 | TRBV30 | . | TRBJ1-4 | .
TGTGCCAGCAGTCTTAGTGGACTAGCGGGCCGCAATGAGCAGTTCTTC | CASSLSGLAGRNEQFF | 16 | TRBV6-2/TRBV6-3 | . | TRBJ2-1 | TRBD2
TGCGCCAGCAGCCAAGAAGCGCGTCAGGGCCACGAGCAGTACTTC | CASSQEARQGHEQYF | 15 | TRBV4-3 | . | TRBJ2-7 | .
TGTGCCAGCAGCTCTATCTCCTACAATGAGCAGTTCTTC | CASSSISYNEQFF | 13 | TRBV6-6 | . | TRBJ2-1 | .
TGTGCCAGCAGCTTAACTGGAAACACCATATATTTT | CASSLTGNTIYF | 12 | TRBV7-2 | . | TRBJ1-3 | .
TGTGCCAGCAGCTTCCGAGCTAGACAGTACGAGCAGTACTTC | CASSFRARQYEQYF | 14 | TRBV5-4 | . | TRBJ2-7 | .
TGTGCCAGCAGCATTCAAGCGAACACTGAAGCTTTCTTT | CASSIQANTEAFF | 13 | TRBV6-5 | . | TRBJ1-1 | .
TGTGCCAGCAGTTATGCAGCGGGGTCCTACAATGAGCAGTTCTTC | CASSYAAGSYNEQFF | 15 | TRBV6-6 | . | TRBJ2-1 | TRBD2
TGTGCCAGCAGTTACAGGGGACTTCCCCCCACGGAGACCCAGTACTTC | CASSYRGLPPTETQYF | 16 | TRBV6-5 | . | TRBJ2-5 | .
TGTGCCAGCACGGGGGGGGACCACTACGAGCAGTACTTC | CASTGGDHYEQYF | 13 | TRBV2 | . | TRBJ2-7 | TRBD2
TGTGCCAGCTCACCAGAAGCGGCGGGGGGAGCGCAGTATTTT | CASSPEAAGGAQYF | 14 | TRBV18 | . | TRBJ2-3 | TRBD2
TGTGCCAGCTCACCAGGGCTAGCGACCTACGAGCAGTACTTC | CASSPGLATYEQYF | 14 | TRBV18 | few | TRBJ2-7 | .
TGTGCCAGCAGCGTAGAGGGACAGGGCGGAGGCGAGCAGTACTTC | CASSVEGQGGGEQYF | 15 | TRBV9 | . | TRBJ2-7 | TRBD1
TGTGCCACCAGCAGACTTGACAGAAACAATGAGCAGTTCTTC | CATSRLDRNNEQFF | 14 | TRBV15 | . | TRBJ2-1 | .
TGTGCCAGCAGCGGACGGGACAGGGCTAACTATGGCTACACCTTC | CASSGRDRANYGYTF | 15 | TRBV9 | . | TRBJ1-2 | TRBD1
TGTGCCAGCAGTTACAGGCAGGGCACTGAAGCTTTCTTT | CASSYRQGTEAFF | 13 | TRBV6-5 | . | TRBJ1-1 | .
TGTGCCATCAGTGAATCCCAGGGAAGGGGGCAGTACTTC | CAISESQGRGQYF | 13 | TRBV6-1 | . | TRBJ2-7 | .
TGCAGTGCCCCTCGTGCAGATGGCTACACCTTC | CSAPRADGYTF | 11 | TRBV20-1 | . | TRBJ1-2 | .
TGTGCCAGCTCACCACCGTTAGCGGGAGAGATAGGGACCCAGTACTTC | CASSPPLAGEIGTQYF | 16 | TRBV18 | . | TRBJ2-5 | TRBD2
TGTGCCAGCAGCTTCGACTCAGGAAACACCATATATTTT | CASSFDSGNTIYF | 13 | TRBV7-2 | . | TRBJ1-3 | .
TGTGCCAGCAGTTACGGGGGCGGGGGACAGCCCCAGCATTTT | CASSYGGGGQPQHF | 14 | TRBV6-5 | . | TRBJ1-5 | .
TGTGCCAGCAGTGTCTCTAGCCAGGGGCATCAGCCCCAGCATTTT | CASSVSSQGHQPQHF | 15 | TRBV2 | . | TRBJ1-5 | .
TGTGCCAGCGGCCGGTCAGGATCCCCTGGAAACACCATATATTTT | CASGRSGSPGNTIYF | 15 | TRBV7-9 | few | TRBJ1-3 | .
TGTGCCAGCAGCTTGGACAGGGGAAACGAATACGAGCAGTACTTC | CASSLDRGNEYEQYF | 15 | TRBV13 | . | TRBJ2-7 | TRBD1
TGCGCCAGCAGCCCGAATTCCGGGGACAGCACCTACGAGCAGTACTTC | CASSPNSGDSTYEQYF | 16 | TRBV5-1 | . | TRBJ2-7 | TRBD1
TGTGCCAGTAGCCCCCCCTACAATGAGCAGTTCTTC | CASSPPYNEQFF | 12 | TRBV19 | . | TRBJ2-1 | .
TGCGCCAGCAGCCAAGATCTAAGACTGGGAATTGGGTCTGGCTACACCTTC | CASSQDLRLGIGSGYTF | 17 | TRBV4-1 | . | TRBJ1-2 | .
TGTGCCACCCAGGGACTAGCGGGAGTGAGTGAGCAGTTCTTC | CATQGLAGVSEQFF | 14 | TRBV24-1 | . | TRBJ2-1 | TRBD2
TGTGCCAGCAGCCCCGGTCTGGGGCAGACAGATACGCAGTATTTT | CASSPGLGQTDTQYF | 15 | TRBV25-1 | . | TRBJ2-3 | .
TGTGCCACCAGTCCCACGGGGGGGCAAGCCTACGAGCAGTACTTC | CATSPTGGQAYEQYF | 15 | TRBV24-1 | . | TRBJ2-7 | TRBD2
TGTGCCAGCTCACCTTTAGGGGTCGGAAATGAGCAGTTCTTC | CASSPLGVGNEQFF | 14 | TRBV18 | . | TRBJ2-1 | .
TGTGCCATCAGGAACGGCAGGGGGAACGAGCAGTACTTC | CAIRNGRGNEQYF | 13 | TRBV10-3 | . | TRBJ2-7 | TRBD1
TGCGCCAGCAGCCAAGGGGCGGGTAATGAGCAGTTCTTC | CASSQGAGNEQFF | 13 | TRBV4-1 | . | TRBJ2-1 | .
TGTGCCGCTAAGAGTTATAGCAATCAGCCCCAGCATTTT | CAAKSYSNQPQHF | 13 | TRBV6-5 | . | TRBJ1-5 | .
TGTGCCAGCAGTGAACCGGGACTTCACACCGGGGAGCTGTTTTTT | CASSEPGLHTGELFF | 15 | TRBV25-1 | . | TRBJ2-2 | .
TGTGCCAGCAGCTTGCGCCTGGGACAGGGCGGCGGGGAGCTGTTTTTT | CASSLRLGQGGGELFF | 16 | TRBV5-4 | . | TRBJ2-2 | TRBD1
TGTGCCAGCAGTTACCGCGGGGGTGAGCAGTTCTTC | CASSYRGGEQFF | 12 | TRBV6-5 | . | TRBJ2-1 | TRBD2
TGTGCCAGCAGTTACTCGAGCAACGCCGGGAGCTCCTATAATTCACCCCTCCACTTT | CASSYSSNAGSSYNSPLHF | 19 | TRBV6-2/TRBV6-3 | once | TRBJ1-6 | .
TGCAGCGTCGACAGGAGCGCTGAAGCTTTCTTT | CSVDRSAEAFF | 11 | TRBV29-1 | . | TRBJ1-1 | .
TGTGCCAGTAGTATTCGACCTACAGGGGCTGGGGCCAACGTCCTGACTTTC | CASSIRPTGAGANVLTF | 17 | TRBV19 | . | TRBJ2-6 | TRBD1
TGTGCCACCAATCGGGACAGAGGAAATCAGCCCCAGCATTTT | CATNRDRGNQPQHF | 14 | TRBV15 | . | TRBJ1-5 | TRBD1
TGTGCCAGCAGTGAGTCCGAGGGAACCATTACAGATACGCAGTATTTT | CASSESEGTITDTQYF | 16 | TRBV2 | . | TRBJ2-3 | .
TGTGCCAGCACCCCGGGACAGAACGGAAACACCATATATTTT | CASTPGQNGNTIYF | 14 | TRBV6-5 | . | TRBJ1-3 | TRBD1
TGTGCCAGCAGTTTATGGGGGACAGGGGACGGCTACACCTTC | CASSLWGTGDGYTF | 14 | TRBV27 | once | TRBJ1-2 | TRBD1
TGCGCCAGCAGCTTGGGAGGCTATACCGGTTACAATGAGCAGTTCTTC | CASSLGGYTGYNEQFF | 16 | TRBV5-1 | . | TRBJ2-1 | .